A single sample is the source of the 20 T cell receptor beta chains below, sequenced in a study of blood T cell repertoires in COVID-19. Assay used: immunoSEQ multiplex PCR; TCRdb lists only in-frame clones, some missing. The sample contains 180,000 or so clones, around four fifths of which appear only once. Sequenced material: peripheral blood. All receptors derive from a man aged 35-49 years who had recovered from COVID-19.

CDR3 DNA: TGTGCCAGTAAGGCAGGGATGTTTCAGCCCCAGCATTTT. Protein sequence: CASKAGMFQPQHF. This rearrangement joins TRBV19 to TRBJ1-5; the D gene is possibly TRBD1 (5 bases). CDR1 is LNHDA, CDR2 SQIVND, per germline (reference sequence). This CDR3 contains 13 residues. V was cut by 7 bases and J by 6 bases, with 13 bases left in between.

V gene TRBV18 combines with J gene TRBJ2-2; TRBD2 matches 7 bases. J lost 1 base, V lost 0 bases, and 2 bases had no gene match. Germline V gives CDR1 KGHSH, CDR2 LQKENI. The CDR3 has 16 residues. The CDR3, as DNA: TGTGCCAGCTCACCACCGGGGGGGATGAACACCGGGGAGCTGTTTTTT. Protein: CASSPPGGMNTGELFF.

J is TRBJ1-1 and V is TRBV10-3, with 8 bases identical to TRBD1. The trim removed 0 bases at V and 5 bases at J, leaving 5 bases unmatched. From germline, CDR1 is ENHRY and CDR2 SYGVKD. The CDR3 has 15 amino acids. CDR3 DNA: TGTGCCATCAGTGAGTCGCAGGGGGCGCAAACTGAAGCTTTCTTT. Encoded protein: CAISESQGAQTEAFF.

The chain carries TRBV5-4 and TRBJ2-7, with D maybe TRBD1 (6 bases). The CDR3 totals 15 residues. From germline, CDR1 is SGHNT and CDR2 YYREEE (reference sequence). The germline V and J ends were trimmed by 2 bases and 0 bases, with 12 bases remaining between them. The CDR3 region is CASSLGDTNSYEQYF. The CDR3 DNA sequence: TGTGCCAGCAGCTTAGGGGACACGAACTCCTACGAGCAGTACTTC. Combining the CDR3 with reference TRBV5-4 and TRBJ2-7 gives the whole variable domain ETGVTQSPTHLIKTRGQQVTLRCSSQSGHNTVSWYQQALGQGPQFIFQYYREEENGRGNFPPRFSGLQFPNYSSELNVNALELDDSALYLCASSLGDTNSYEQYFGPGTRLTVT.

This clone has only a few counts. The chain links TRBV6-2 or TRBV6-3 to TRBJ2-3; 8 bases line up with TRBD2. CDR1 MNHEY and CDR2 SVGEGT come from the germline V gene. There are 17 residues in the CDR3. Unmatched junction bases numbered 9, after V lost 2 bases and J lost 2 bases. The CDR3 loop reads CASSYIPSGGSTDTQYF. Written as DNA, the CDR3 is TGTGCCAGCAGTTACATCCCCAGCGGGGGTTCCACAGATACGCAGTATTTT.

This clone was recorded at least ten times. The same CDR3 also results from other DNA sequences found in this sample. The V gene is TRBV7-9, the J gene TRBJ2-7; D perhaps matches TRBD1 (5 bases). The CDR3 totals 12 residues. Germline V gene lookup returns CDR1 SEHNR and CDR2 FQNEAQ (reference sequence). V was pared by 2 bases and J by 7 bases, with 9 bases between. In DNA, the CDR3 is TGTGCCAGCAGCTTAACAGGAGATGAGCAGTACTTC. Encoded protein: CASSLTGDEQYF.

The chain employs TRBV7-8 and TRBJ2-3; tentatively, D is TRBD2 (5 bases). This CDR3 spans 14 amino acids. Deletions cut 5 bases from V and 7 bases from J, with 16 bases between. Germline V gene sequence: CDR1 SGHVS, CDR2 FQNEAQ. CDR3 in amino acids: CASSPDSPPNTQYF. For the CDR3, the DNA is TGTGCCAGCAGCCCGGACTCCCCTCCCAATACGCAGTATTTT.

The chain joins TRBV25-1 to TRBJ2-1; D remains ambiguous. V lost 3 bases and J 7 bases, leaving 13 bases between the germline ends. The CDR3 extends over 14 amino acids. Germline values: CDR1 MGHDK, CDR2 SYGVNS. The CDR3 reads CASSDSFLGNEQFF. The CDR3 region has the DNA TGTGCCAGCAGTGACAGTTTTCTAGGAAATGAGCAGTTCTTC.

The chain's CDR3 is CASSRDSQGDTEAFF. CDR3 bases: TGTGCCAGCAGCCGGGACTCACAGGGGGACACTGAAGCTTTCTTT. The rearrangement joins TRBV5-4 to TRBJ1-1; the match to TRBD1 covers 8 bases. Germline lookup yields CDR1 SGHNT and CDR2 YYREEE (reference sequence). CDR3 size: 15 residues. The V gene end was trimmed by 4 bases and the J gene end by 3 bases; junction bases not matched to a gene: 8.

The gene calls are TRBV28 and TRBJ2-2, with 8 bases aligning to TRBD2. The CDR3 has 16 amino acids. The V segment lost 3 bases and the J segment 6 bases; nucleotides outside the gene matches: 9. Germline lookup yields CDR1 MDHEN and CDR2 SYDVKM. CDR3 DNA: TGTGCCAGCAGTTTCCGAGGAGCGGGAGTAGCCGGGGAGCTGTTTTTT. Translating it yields CASSFRGAGVAGELFF.

This chain links TRBV21-1 with TRBJ1-4; the table's D call, TRBD1, was not checked against the DNA. TRBV21-1 is termed a pseudogene. CDR3 size: 16 residues. The CDR3 DNA reads as TGTGCCAGCAGCGAGCCTAACAGGGGCGGTAATGAAAAACTGTTTTTT. This sequence encodes CASSEPNRGGNEKLFF.

There are a few counts of this clone. The rearrangement joins TRBV6-4 to TRBJ2-1; D ambiguous. V lost 0 bases to trimming and J lost 9 bases, with 6 bases between them. In germline, CDR1 is MRHNA, CDR2 SNTAGT. CDR3 length: 12 amino acids. DNA of the CDR3: TGTGCCAGCAGTGACTCGATCGGTGAGCAGTTCTTC. Protein: CASSDSIGEQFF.

The chain joins TRBV18 to TRBJ1-2; the D gene is possibly TRBD1 (6 bases). V was shortened by 2 bases and J by 4 bases, with 14 bases between the two germline ends. The CDR3 has 15 residues. Germline V CDR1 and CDR2: KGHSH, LQKENI. This CDR3 reads CASSPARGSGYGYTF. The CDR3 DNA is TGTGCCAGCTCACCAGCCAGGGGTTCTGGCTATGGCTACACCTTC.

The V call is TRBV7-9, the J call TRBJ1-1, with a tentative D call TRBD1 (5 bases). The CDR3 has 13 residues. With 4 bases removed from V and 5 bases from J, the gap between germline ends came to 11 bases. Germline-derived CDR1 and CDR2 are SEHNR and FQNEAQ (reference sequence). CDR3 DNA sequence: TGTGCCAGCAGCTCAGACGGGACTACTGAAGCTTTCTTT. It is translated as CASSSDGTTEAFF.

The rearrangement links TRBV24-1 to TRBJ1-6, with D maybe TRBD1 (6 bases). Germline CDR1 is KGHDR and CDR2 is SFDVKD. The CDR3 is made up of 13 amino acids. V was cut by 4 bases and J by 11 bases, with 11 bases left in between. For the CDR3, the DNA is TGTGCCACCAGTGAGGACCAGGGGACACCCCTCCACTTT. Its protein is CATSEDQGTPLHF.

DNA of the CDR3: TGTGCCAGCTCACGGGACAGGGGGGACGAGCAGTACTTC. Its protein is CASSRDRGDEQYF. This chain connects TRBV18 to TRBJ2-7; 11 bases agree with TRBD1. The ends lost 4 bases at V and 5 bases at J; junction bases unmatched: 1. CDR1 and CDR2 (germline): KGHSH, LQKENI. The CDR3 sequence is 13 residues long.

The chain recombines TRBV6-5 with TRBJ2-1; 11 nucleotides line up with TRBD1. V shed 8 bases, J shed 5 bases, and the junction held 8 bases outside the gene matches. The length of the CDR3 is 15 residues. Germline V CDR1 and CDR2: MNHEY, SVGAGI. The CDR3 region has the DNA TGTGCCAGCTCGAGGGGGGACAGGGGGAACAATGAGCAGTTCTTC. Translating gives CASSRGDRGNNEQFF.

The chain joins TRBV6-5 to TRBJ1-5; the D is unclear. The CDR3 loop spans 13 amino acids. Deletions cut 8 bases from V and 0 bases from J, with 8 bases between. Germline V gene sequence: CDR1 MNHEY, CDR2 SVGAGI. CDR3 amino acids: CASSEVSNQPQHF. CDR3 nucleotide sequence: TGTGCCAGCTCGGAGGTTAGCAATCAGCCCCAGCATTTT.

The chain joins TRBV7-2 to TRBJ1-1; possible D gene TRBD1, 5 bases. The CDR3 is made up of 13 amino acids. Germline values: CDR1 SGHTA, CDR2 FQGNSA. Between the trimmed V and J ends, which lost 3 bases and 6 bases, there was a span of 11 bases. CDR3 loop: CASSLGGMAEAFF. The CDR3 nucleotides are TGTGCCAGCAGCTTGGGGGGTATGGCTGAAGCTTTCTTT.

A note on this clone: This sample also contains other DNA sequences that code for the same CDR3. The CDR3 DNA is TGTGCCAGCAGCCCTCGAGGCGACGAGCAGTACTTC. Translation gives CASSPRGDEQYF. The rearrangement joins TRBV5-6 to TRBJ2-7; D is uncertain. The CDR3 extends over 12 amino acids. Germline V gives CDR1 SGHDT, CDR2 YYEEEE. The V gene lost 4 bases and the J gene lost 5 bases, with 10 bases spanning the gap. Full variable domain (outside the CDR3, taken from reference TRBV5-6 and TRBJ2-7): DAGVTQSPTHLIKTRGQQVTLRCSPKSGHDTVSWYQQALGQGPQFIFQYYEEEERQRGNFPDRFSGHQFPNYSSELNVNALLLGDSALYLCASSPRGDEQYFGPGTRLTVT.